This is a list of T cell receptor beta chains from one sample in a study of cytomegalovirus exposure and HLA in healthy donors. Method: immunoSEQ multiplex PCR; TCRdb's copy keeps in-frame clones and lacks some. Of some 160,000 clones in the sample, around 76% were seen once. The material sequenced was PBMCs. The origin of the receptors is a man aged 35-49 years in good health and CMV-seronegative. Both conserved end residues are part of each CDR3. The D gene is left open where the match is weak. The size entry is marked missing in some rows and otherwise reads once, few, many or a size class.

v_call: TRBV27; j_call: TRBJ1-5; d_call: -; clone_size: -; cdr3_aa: CASSLGSYNQPQHF; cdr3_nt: TGTGCCAGCAGTTTGGGCAGCTACAATCAGCCCCAGCATTTT
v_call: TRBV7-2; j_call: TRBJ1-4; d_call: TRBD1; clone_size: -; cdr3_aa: CASSPDRANEKLFF; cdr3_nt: TGTGCCAGCAGCCCGGACAGGGCGAATGAAAAACTGTTTTTT
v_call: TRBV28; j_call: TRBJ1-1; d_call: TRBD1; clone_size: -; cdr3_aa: CAVSQGGTEASF; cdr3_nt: TGTGCCGTCTCTCAGGGGGGAACTGAAGCTTCCTTT
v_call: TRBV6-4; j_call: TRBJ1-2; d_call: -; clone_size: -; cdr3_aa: CASSDHRQGRGYTF; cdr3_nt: TGTGCCAGCAGTGACCATAGGCAGGGCCGTGGCTACACCTTC
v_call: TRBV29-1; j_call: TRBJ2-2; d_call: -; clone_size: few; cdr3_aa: CSATPVGAQITGELFF; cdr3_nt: TGCAGCGCGACCCCCGTAGGGGCCCAAATCACCGGGGAGCTGTTTTTT
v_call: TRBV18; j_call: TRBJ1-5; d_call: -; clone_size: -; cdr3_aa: CASSSAGGVNQPQHF; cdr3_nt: TGTGCCAGCTCCTCCGCCGGAGGGGTCAATCAGCCCCAGCATTTT
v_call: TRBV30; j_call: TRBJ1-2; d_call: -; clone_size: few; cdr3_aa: CAWSNYRNGNGYTF; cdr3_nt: TGTGCCTGGAGTAATTACAGAAACGGCAATGGCTACACCTTC
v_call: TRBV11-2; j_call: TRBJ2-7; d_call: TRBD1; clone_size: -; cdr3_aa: CASSLVIVRGPYEQYF; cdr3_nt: TGTGCCAGCAGCTTAGTTATTGTCAGGGGGCCATACGAGCAGTACTTC
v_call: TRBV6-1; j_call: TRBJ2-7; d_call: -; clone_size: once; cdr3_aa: CASSDGPPGGDPYEQYF; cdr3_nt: TGTGCCAGCAGTGACGGACCACCAGGAGGGGACCCCTACGAGCAGTACTTC
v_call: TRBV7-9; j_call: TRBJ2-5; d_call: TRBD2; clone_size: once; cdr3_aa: CASSVQREGHEQYF; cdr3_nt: TGTGCCAGCAGCGTTCAGCGGGAGGGCCATGAGCAGTACTTC
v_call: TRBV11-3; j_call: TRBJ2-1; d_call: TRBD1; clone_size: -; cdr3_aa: CASSPGQESSYNEQFF; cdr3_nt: TGTGCCAGCAGTCCGGGACAGGAGAGCTCCTACAATGAGCAGTTCTTC
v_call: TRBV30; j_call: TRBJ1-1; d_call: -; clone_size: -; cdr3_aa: CAWSVPRLDRGTEAFF; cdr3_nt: TGTGCCTGGAGTGTACCGCGGCTCGATCGGGGCACTGAAGCTTTCTTT
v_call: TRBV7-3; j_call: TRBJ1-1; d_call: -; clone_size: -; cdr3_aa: CASSLNANMNTEAFF; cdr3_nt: TGTGCCAGCAGCTTAAATGCCAACATGAACACTGAAGCTTTCTTT
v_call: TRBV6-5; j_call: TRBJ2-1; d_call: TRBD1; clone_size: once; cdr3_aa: CASKGALGYNEQFF; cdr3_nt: TGTGCCAGCAAGGGGGCACTAGGCTACAATGAGCAGTTCTTC
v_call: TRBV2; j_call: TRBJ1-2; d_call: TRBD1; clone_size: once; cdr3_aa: CASSVRSGGTYGYTF; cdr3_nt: TGTGCCAGCAGCGTCCGATCAGGGGGCACGTATGGCTACACCTTC
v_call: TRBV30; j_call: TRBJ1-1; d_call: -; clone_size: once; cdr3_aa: CAWSPGRGTNTEAFF; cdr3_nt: TGTGCCTGGAGCCCAGGGCGGGGTACTAACACTGAAGCTTTCTTT